This T cell receptor beta chain was recorded in a study of shared clonotypes between healthy human individuals. Study at large: Ranging from 18 to 49 in age, donors were a couple of women and three men.

The data were produced by immunoSEQ multiplex PCR, yet TCRdb's version contains in-frame clones alone and is incomplete. The sample yields some 2,500,000 clones, about 90% seen once. Comment on this clone: One end of the junction is discordant with germline, which a read error may explain.

In the CD4+ fraction, cells were divided into CD45RA+ naive and CD45RA-negative memory subsets. The CDR3 length is 14 residues. CDR1 and CDR2 from the germline V gene are SGHRS and YFSETQ. The chain combines TRBV5-1 with TRBJ2-7, with 8 bases matching TRBD2. The sample comprised naive CD4+ T cells from PBMCs. Subset in this sample: CD45RA+ positively selected. The sequence came from a man in his late teens or twenties in good health. Some clones in this sample may be carry-over from other donors' samples. This CDR3 reads CASNSGGLSSEQYF. The CDR3 coding sequence is TGCGCCTCCAACAGCGGGGGCCTTTCCTCCGAGCAGTACTTC.